These T cell receptor beta chains were read from a single sample in a study of OX40 agonist ivuxolimab in advanced cancers. Only in-frame clones appear in the TCRdb table, and some are missing; sequencing was by immunoSEQ multiplex PCR. The sample lists almost 70,000 clones; about 80% were seen once. Material: CD4+ or CD8+ T cells sorted from blood, obtained in a trial of the OX40 agonist ivuxolimab. The receptors originated from an adult with an advanced solid tumor such as melanoma, head and neck, liver or kidney cancer. CDR3s include the opening cysteine and the closing phenylalanine or tryptophan. A D gene is named only where the DNA matches it firmly. The size of a clone is reported for some rows only, either as once, few or many, or as a class for expanded clones.

j_call | v_call | d_call | clone_size | cdr3_aa | cdr3_nt
TRBJ2-1 | TRBV6-1 | NA | NA | CASSERPEGSEQFF | TGTGCCAGCAGTGAACGACCGGAGGGTAGTGAGCAGTTCTTC
TRBJ2-1 | TRBV5-4 | TRBD2 | NA | CASSLSLREDHNEQFF | TGTGCCAGCAGCTTGAGTCTCCGGGAGGACCACAATGAGCAGTTCTTC
TRBJ2-7 | TRBV7-2 | TRBD2 | NA | CASSSVTSGRLYF | TGTGCCAGCAGCTCCGTCACTAGCGGGAGATTGTACTTC
TRBJ2-3 | TRBV11-2 | TRBD1 | NA | CASRQGQAGTTDTQYF | TGTGCCAGCAGACAGGGACAGGCAGGCACTACAGATACGCAGTATTTT
TRBJ1-1 | TRBV28 | NA | NA | CASSLWAVRDTEAFF | TGTGCCAGCAGTTTATGGGCCGTGCGGGACACTGAAGCTTTCTTT
TRBJ1-5 | TRBV19 | NA | few | CASSMGTVQPQHF | TGTGCCAGTAGTATGGGGACTGTGCAGCCCCAGCATTTT
TRBJ2-7 | TRBV28 | NA | NA | CASSWGGITPGEQYF | TGTGCCAGCAGTTGGGGCGGGATCACCCCTGGGGAGCAGTACTTC
TRBJ1-3 | TRBV25-1 | NA | NA | CASSAPGEGPVYF | TGTGCCAGCAGTGCCCCGGGAGAGGGACCGGTATATTTT
TRBJ1-5 | TRBV19 | NA | medium-sized | CASSIGVNQPQHF | TGTGCCAGTAGTATTGGGGTCAATCAGCCCCAGCATTTT
TRBJ2-5 | TRBV11-2 | TRBD2 | NA | CASSFGAGTPQETQYF | TGTGCCAGCAGCTTCGGAGCGGGAACACCCCAAGAGACCCAGTACTTC
TRBJ2-1 | TRBV6-6 | TRBD2 | NA | CASSPGGSNKNEQFF | TGTGCCAGCTCCCCGGGCGGGAGTAATAAAAATGAGCAGTTCTTC
TRBJ1-2 | TRBV2 | NA | NA | CASSEVQVHYGYTF | TGTGCCAGCAGTGAAGTACAGGTTCACTATGGCTACACCTTC
TRBJ2-3 | TRBV30 | TRBD1 | NA | CASPGDRGTDTQYF | TGTGCCAGCCCTGGGGACAGGGGCACAGATACGCAGTATTTT